The 24 T cell receptor beta chains presented below share a single source sample, sequenced in a study of blood T cell repertoires in COVID-19. Libraries were prepared by immunoSEQ multiplex PCR; TCRdb keeps only in-frame clonotypes and omits some of them. The data show approximately 300,000 clones, with 80% to 95% seen just once and 6.5% to 8% held by the top ten. The sequencing sample was made of peripheral blood. The receptors were sampled from a woman aged 25 to 39 with COVID-19, enrolled during active disease.

The CDR3 DNA reads TGCGCCAGCAGCCCCGTCGGGCCCGACAGGTCTGGGGCTAGCACAGATACGCAGTATTTT. Translated, it gives CASSPVGPDRSGASTDTQYF. This chain connects TRBV23-1 to TRBJ2-3; TRBD1 might be the D (6 bases). TRBV23-1 is flagged as an ORF with uncertain function. Trimming took off 6 bases at V and 0 bases at J, with 28 bases between the two ends. The CDR3 totals 20 residues.

A remark on this clone: Other DNA sequences within the sample encode an identical CDR3. DNA for the CDR3: TGTGCCAGTAGTATTGGGACAGGGGGGTACAATGAGCAGTTCTTC. This codes for CASSIGTGGYNEQFF. The J gene is TRBJ2-1, the V gene TRBV19; TRBD1 agrees at 11 bases. The length of the CDR3 is 15 residues. J lost 4 bases, V lost 3 bases, and 2 bases had no gene match. CDR1 is LNHDA and CDR2 is SQIVND in the germline V gene (reference sequence).

This clone was seen a handful of times. V and J are TRBV28 and TRBJ2-7; no definite D call. Trimming left V 11 bases short and J 0 bases short, with 14 bases between. CDR3 length: 13 residues. Germline V CDR1 and CDR2: MDHEN, SYDVKM. DNA for the CDR3: TGTGCCGTCGCGGAGTCTCTCTCCTACGAGCAGTACTTC. Residues: CAVAESLSYEQYF.

The chain combines TRBV5-4 with TRBJ2-2, with 7 bases fitting TRBD2. Germline CDR1 is SGHNT and CDR2 is YYREEE (reference sequence). The V segment lost 0 bases and the J segment 6 bases; nucleotides outside the gene matches: 5. The CDR3 totals 15 residues. CDR3 sequence (DNA): TGTGCCAGCAGCTTGGGCAGGGCGGGGGCCGGGGAGCTGTTTTTT. Its protein product is CASSLGRAGAGELFF.

The V gene is TRBV7-2, the J gene TRBJ2-7, with D possibly TRBD2 on 5 matching bases. V lost 1 base to trimming and J lost 6 bases, with 13 bases between them. This CDR3 region has 14 residues. CDR1 is SGHTA, CDR2 FQGNSA, per germline. The CDR3 DNA reads TGTGCCAGCAGCTTAGTCGGACTCCCGGGCGAGCAGTACTTC. Amino acid sequence: CASSLVGLPGEQYF.

This chain connects TRBV30 to TRBJ2-5, with D possibly TRBD2 on 6 matching bases. The germline CDR1 and CDR2 sequences are GTSNPN and SVGIG (reference sequence). V dropped 0 bases and J dropped 2 bases, with 10 bases sitting between them. The CDR3 totals 14 residues. In DNA, the CDR3 is TGTGCCTGGAGTGTACCGGGAGAGCAAGAGACCCAGTACTTC. This gives the protein CAWSVPGEQETQYF.

This chain connects TRBV4-1 to TRBJ2-2, with D maybe TRBD1 (5 bases). Per germline, CDR1 MGHRA and CDR2 YSYEKL. V was shortened by 2 bases and J by 6 bases, with 16 bases between the two germline ends. The CDR3 consists of 16 residues. CDR3 in amino acids: CASSQYFRVVPGELFF. The CDR3 nucleotides read TGCGCCAGCAGCCAATATTTCAGGGTTGTCCCCGGGGAGCTGTTTTTT.

This chain joins TRBV4-2 and TRBJ2-1; 16 bases fit TRBD2. The CDR3 consists of 17 residues. Looked up from germline, CDR1 is LGHNA and CDR2 is YNFKEQ. V was pared by 4 bases and J by 6 bases, with 6 bases of the junction left unmatched. The CDR3 sequence is CASSRGTSGRAANEQFF. The CDR3 DNA reads as TGTGCCAGCAGCCGGGGGACTAGCGGGAGGGCCGCCAATGAGCAGTTCTTC.

The gene calls are TRBV7-2 and TRBJ2-5; D perhaps matches TRBD1 (5 bases). The germline CDR1 and CDR2 sequences are SGHTA and FQGNSA. This CDR3 comprises 13 residues. V was trimmed by 1 base and J by 4 bases, leaving 7 bases between them. CDR3 coding DNA: TGTGCCAGCAGCTTAGTAGGGGTAGAGACCCAGTACTTC. It translates to CASSLVGVETQYF.

The chain carries TRBV9 and TRBJ2-7; 8 nucleotides line up with TRBD2. The J segment lost 0 bases and the V segment lost 3 bases, leaving 2 bases of the junction unmatched. Per germline, CDR1 SGDLS and CDR2 YYNGEE. CDR3 length: 14 residues. Here the CDR3 DNA reads TGTGCCAGCAGCGCGGGGACTAGCTCCTACGAGCAGTACTTC. The encoded protein is CASSAGTSSYEQYF.

J is TRBJ2-1 and V is TRBV4-1; TRBD2 matches 7 bases. V dropped 6 bases and J dropped 0; count of bases not matched to a gene: 2. This CDR3 spans 14 amino acids. CDR1 and CDR2 (germline): MGHRA, YSYEKL. The DNA of the CDR3 is TGCGCCAGCAGTCGACTAGCCTCCTACAATGAGCAGTTCTTC. Its protein product is CASSRLASYNEQFF.

The gene calls are TRBV7-9 and TRBJ2-4; the D gene is possibly TRBD1 (6 bases). V lost 5 bases and J lost 1, with 12 bases in between. The length of the CDR3 is 15 residues. Germline V gives CDR1 SEHNR, CDR2 FQNEAQ (reference sequence). CDR3 in amino acids: CASSTGRGAKNIQYF. CDR3 sequence (DNA): TGTGCCAGCAGCACAGGGCGAGGTGCCAAAAACATTCAGTACTTC. The whole variable domain, remainder taken from reference TRBV7-9 and TRBJ2-4, is DTGVSQNPRHKITKRGQNVTFRCDPISEHNRLYWYRQTLGQGPEFLTYFQNEAQLEKSRLLSDRFSAERPKGSFSTLEIQRTEQGDSAMYLCASSTGRGAKNIQYFGAGTRLSVL.

The chain joins TRBV4-1 to TRBJ2-1; 8 nucleotides align to TRBD2. Trimming at V came to 1 base and at J to 6 bases, leaving 14 bases not matched to a gene. CDR1 is MGHRA and CDR2 is YSYEKL in the germline V gene. The CDR3 is 18 amino acids. CDR3 sequence: CASSQAGRIGLARNEQFF. CDR3 in DNA: TGCGCCAGCAGCCAAGCTGGGCGAATCGGACTAGCCCGCAATGAGCAGTTCTTC.

This chain links TRBV10-3 with TRBJ2-5, with D perhaps matching TRBD1 (6 bases). The ends were cut back, 2 bases at V and 5 bases at J, with 15 bases in the middle. The CDR3 is made up of 15 amino acids. The germline gives CDR1 ENHRY, CDR2 SYGVKD. The CDR3 sequence: CAISEPTTGGETQYF. The DNA of the CDR3 is TGTGCCATCAGTGAGCCCACGACAGGCGGGGAGACCCAGTACTTC.

The chain carries TRBV13 and TRBJ1-5; the D gene is possibly TRBD1 (5 bases). The CDR3 length is 15 residues. Germline CDR1 is PRHDT and CDR2 is FYEKMQ (reference sequence). V lost 0 bases, J lost 2 bases, and 8 bases lay in between. The CDR3 region is CASSLGLQGNQPQHF. The CDR3 bases are TGTGCCAGCAGCTTAGGGTTACAGGGCAATCAGCCCCAGCATTTT. The full variable domain, its missing parts supplied by reference TRBV13 and TRBJ1-5, is AAGVIQSPRHLIKEKRETATLKCYPIPRHDTVYWYQQGPGQDPQFLISFYEKMQSDKGSIPDRFSAQQFSDYHSELNMSSLELGDSALYFCASSLGLQGNQPQHFGDGTRLSIL.

The genes are TRBV4-1 and TRBJ2-7, with 10 bases that match TRBD2. Germline values: CDR1 MGHRA, CDR2 YSYEKL. This CDR3 contains 16 residues. V dropped 0 bases and J dropped 4; count of bases not matched to a gene: 6. The CDR3 nucleotides are TGCGCCAGCAGCCAAGATTCTAGCGGGAGTGGGTACGAGCAGTACTTC. As protein: CASSQDSSGSGYEQYF.

The chain carries TRBV28 and TRBJ1-4, with D maybe TRBD1 (6 bases). Germline lookup yields CDR1 MDHEN and CDR2 SYDVKM. V was cut by 3 bases and J by 5 bases, with 10 bases left in between. The CDR3 covers 14 residues. The CDR3 loop reads CASSFGQLNEKLFF. CDR3 DNA: TGTGCCAGCAGTTTCGGACAGTTGAATGAAAAACTGTTTTTT.

V and J are TRBV19 and TRBJ1-1, with TRBD1 identical over 8 bases. In germline, CDR1 is LNHDA, CDR2 SQIVND (reference sequence). The CDR3 spans 13 residues. The J segment lost 6 bases and the V segment lost 5 bases, leaving 5 bases of the junction unmatched. The chain's CDR3 is CASSLTGESEAFF. The CDR3 coding sequence is TGTGCCAGTAGTCTGACAGGGGAGTCTGAAGCTTTCTTT.

The chain employs TRBV30 and TRBJ2-7; 8 positions agree with TRBD1. With 3 bases clipped from V and 0 bases from J, the junction kept 7 bases outside the gene matches. The CDR3 runs to 15 residues. The germline V gene has CDR1 GTSNPN and CDR2 SVGIG (reference sequence). Here the CDR3 DNA reads TGTGCCTGGAGCGATCCAGGGGGCAGCTCCTACGAGCAGTACTTC. Amino acid sequence: CAWSDPGGSSYEQYF.

V usage is TRBV7-8 and J usage is TRBJ1-6; 9 bases are a match to TRBD1. V lost 2 bases and J lost 8; bases outside the gene matches: 4. This CDR3 contains 15 residues. The germline CDR1 and CDR2 sequences are SGHVS and FQNEAQ. The CDR3: CASSLRTGDDSPLHF. CDR3 coding DNA: TGTGCCAGCAGCTTAAGGACAGGGGATGATTCACCCCTCCACTTT.

V gene TRBV4-3 combines with J gene TRBJ1-6, with 8 bases that match TRBD1. Germline V gene data show CDR1 as LGHNA and CDR2 as YSLEER. This CDR3 comprises 16 residues. Trimming took 4 bases from V and 10 from J; bases not matched to a gene: 12. CDR3 bases: TGCGCCAGCAGCCTCACGGACAGGGTGTTTGAGTCACCCCTCCACTTT. It yields the protein CASSLTDRVFESPLHF.

In its sample, this clone was seen a few times. The genes are TRBV7-8 and TRBJ1-5, with 8 bases lining up with TRBD1. Trimming at V came to 5 bases and at J to 9 bases, leaving 9 bases not matched to a gene. Germline CDR1 and CDR2: SGHVS and FQNEAQ. The CDR3 loop spans 14 amino acids. The CDR3 nucleotides read TGTGCCAGCAGCCCCCCAGGGGGCGTAAGGCCCCAGCATTTT. This gives the protein CASSPPGGVRPQHF.

The chain joins TRBV29-1 to TRBJ1-1, with 10 bases fitting TRBD1. The CDR3 has 14 residues. Germline V gives CDR1 SQVTM, CDR2 ANQGSEA. V was pared by 5 bases and J by 6 bases, with 9 bases of the junction left unmatched. The CDR3 reads CSVLLTGGVSEAFF. DNA for the CDR3: TGCAGCGTTTTACTGACAGGGGGCGTCTCTGAAGCTTTCTTT.

The chain is built from TRBV7-3 and TRBJ2-3; D might be TRBD2 (5 bases). V dropped 3 bases and J dropped 1 base, with 5 bases sitting between them. CDR1 and CDR2 from the germline V gene are SGHTA and FQGTGA. The CDR3 has 13 amino acids. The CDR3 bases are TGTGCCAGCAGCTTCGGGGGCACAGATACGCAGTATTTT. Amino acid sequence: CASSFGGTDTQYF.